This note documents a single TCR beta chain sequence. Its antigen is not identified. This record belongs to a study of radiation and T cells in renal cell carcinoma. Profiling relied on immunoSEQ multiplex PCR, and the TCRdb table lists in-frame clones only, not all of them. This sample has about 120,000 clones, with around 81% found just once. V lost 6 bases and J lost 4, with 12 bases in between. The CDR3 runs to 13 residues. In germline, CDR1 is MNHEY, CDR2 SVGAGI. Overall study findings and caveats: No pretreatment tumor biopsies were available for baseline clonotypes. Top tumor clonotypes rose in blood 2 weeks post-radiation, then contracted.

The time point: blood 2 weeks post-SBRT. As to treatment: 15 Gy SBRT to primary tumor, nephrectomy 4 weeks later. Radiation-treated patients gave blood at baseline, week 2 and week 4. The patient's renal cell carcinoma had clear cell pathology. The sample consisted of blood, taken from a patient whose treatment included radiotherapy and nephrectomy. The source of this sequence is a man in his fifties with renal cell carcinoma. V and J are TRBV6-5 and TRBJ2-5; no clear D. CDR3 sequence reads: CASSSNILETQYF. CDR3 DNA: TGTGCCAGCAGCAGCAACATACTAGAGACCCAGTACTTC.